This T cell receptor beta chain was recorded in a study of cytomegalovirus exposure and HLA in healthy donors. Across the whole study: A data release that came early held some 79 million unique TCRs from HLA-typed donors. Whole-study results and caveats: A classifier reportedly called cytomegalovirus status with high sensitivity and specificity. Presence/absence analyses rested on an assumption that sequencing depth was roughly uniform across donors.

Germline lookup yields CDR1 DFQATT and CDR2 SNEGSKA (reference sequence). This CDR3 spans 11 amino acids. Trimming took 3 bases from V and 11 from J; bases not matched to a gene: 5. The primer mix had 60 Vbeta and 13 Jbeta primers. Profiled with immunoSEQ multiplex PCR; TCRdb holds only in-frame clones, not every one. The sample yields about 160,000 clones, around four fifths seen once. A note on this clone: Its antigen is undetermined.

Sequencing was performed on PBMCs. V and J are TRBV20-1 and TRBJ2-5, with TRBD1 identical over 8 bases. The TCR was taken from a woman aged 45-60 years in good health and CMV-seronegative. This CDR3 reads CSASSDRGQYF. DNA of the CDR3: TGCAGTGCTAGCTCAGACAGGGGTCAGTACTTC.